This T cell receptor beta chain was retrieved from a study of OX40 agonist ivuxolimab in advanced cancers. About the study as a whole: Ivuxolimab was a fully human IgG2 agonistic monoclonal antibody targeting the costimulatory receptor OX40 (CD134). The paper reports the monotherapy dose-escalation portion (N of about 54 patients) of the phase I ivuxolimab trial. Among the approximately 54 dose-escalation patients, 19 had hepatocellular carcinoma, roughly 15 melanoma, 9 renal cell carcinoma and 9 head and neck cancer. The dose-escalation cohort was roughly 83% male with a mean age of roughly 60 years, ranging from roughly 23 to 80. Three dose-escalation patients achieved partial responses, one with hepatocellular carcinoma and two with cutaneous melanoma. The purpose of peripheral TCRbeta sequencing was to test whether ivuxolimab changed TCR sequence diversity and led to clonal T-cell expansion. Intravenous ivuxolimab was administered to patients every 2 weeks at six dose levels: 0.01, 0.1, 0.3, 1.5, 3 and 10 mg/kg. Patients were allowed to have had prior anti-PD-1, anti-PD-L1 or anti-CTLA-4 therapy, and 40% of the dose-escalation patients had been treated with checkpoint inhibitors.

Genomic DNA was extracted from sorted cells for sequencing of the TCRbeta CDR3 region. TCRbeta CDR3 regions were sequenced using the immunoSEQ Assay. The clones in this table, taken by TCRdb from immuneACCESS, are in-frame only. Not every clone is retained; where verified, under half of the shortfall comes from an unresolved V gene, and the cause of the rest is unknown. The table for this sample lists 90,000 to 100,000 clones; around 83% of them were counted only once. The ten largest clones capture over 1.1% of the sample. Patients with a history of autoimmune disease or receiving systemic immunosuppression were excluded from the trial. Peripheral blood for TCR sequencing was collected from all dose cohorts at baseline, on cycle 4 day 1, and on cycle 7 day 1. Samples came from an open-label, multicenter, first-in-human phase I dose-escalation trial of ivuxolimab. Adults with locally advanced or metastatic melanoma, renal cell carcinoma, hepatocellular carcinoma or head and neck squamous cell carcinoma were enrolled in the trial. Before TCR sequencing, CD4+ T cells and CD8+ T cells were sorted from peripheral blood as separate populations.

Points on this clone: No cognate antigen has been identified for it. The sample holds no much larger clone one base away, and base qualities are not on file.

The CDR3 numbers 14 residues from cysteine through phenylalanine. Only the CDR3 DNA is retained, 42 bases long and in frame from the first base. Trimmed from V: 8 bases; trimmed from J: 4 bases; junction bases lacking a gene match: 11. Based on the germline V gene (reference sequence), the CDR1 and CDR2 sequences are GTSNPN and SVGIG. General findings and caveats noted by the study authors: At doses from 0.1 to 3.0 mg/kg, clonal expansion was seen in both CD4+ and CD8+ blood T cells between baseline and week 6. In partial responders in the 0.1-3.0 mg/kg groups, normalized peripheral clonal expansion was found to be among the lowest, especially among CD8+ T cells. The antigen specificity of the peripheral T cells that underwent clonal expansion was not determined. On average, CD8+ T cells showed more expanded clones than CD4+ T cells after ivuxolimab. Low levels of normalized T-cell clonal expansion were also seen in some patients who did not respond.

Sample: CD4+ or CD8+ T cells sorted from blood, taken in a trial of the OX40 agonist ivuxolimab. This chain is built from TRBV30 and TRBJ2-1; 7 bases in between match TRBD1. The sequence came from an adult with an advanced solid tumor such as melanoma, head and neck, liver or kidney cancer. The encoded CDR3 is CAGLDRALYNEQFF. The nucleotide sequence is TGTGCCGGGCTCGACAGGGCCCTTTACAATGAGCAGTTCTTC.